This TCR beta chain is drawn from a study of blood T cell repertoires in COVID-19. Study summary: Collection of acute and convalescent COVID-19 samples took place in the United States, Italy and Spain. T cells, B-cell-depleted T cells, or PBMCs supplied cDNA or gDNA.

CDR1 and CDR2 from the germline V gene are PRHDT and FYEKMQ (reference sequence). This CDR3 contains 12 residues. With 5 bases clipped from V and 16 bases from J, the junction kept 9 bases outside the gene matches. Original processing notes: Cell counts per sample came from amplifying reference gene primers. Data came from immunoSEQ multiplex PCR; TCRdb stores just in-frame clones and leaves some out. The V and J calls and clone size come from that table; D and trimming were worked out from the DNA. The table shows around 130,000 clones, with 70% to 90% occurring only once. V gene TRBV13 combines with J gene TRBJ1-5; 9 nucleotides match TRBD1. The TCR was taken from a human donor in a cohort sampled during active COVID-19. The sequencing sample was made of peripheral blood. DNA of the CDR3: TGTGCCAGCAGCGCCGGGACAGGGACAAAACATTTT. It codes for CASSAGTGTKHF.